This T cell receptor (beta chain) was captured in a study of T-cell memory formation after mild COVID-19 (dated by TCRdb to the early 2020s). Regarding the study in general: Most TCR sequence clusters were specific to one of the two donors. The cohort was made up of two young adult volunteers, one female and one male, who were previously healthy. Longitudinal TCRalpha and TCRbeta repertoire sequencing tracked T-cell clones expanding and contracting after mild COVID-19 in a couple of donors.

The sample holds a few counts of this clonotype. This clone's antigen is unknown. No much larger clonotype is one base removed from it; base qualities were not supplied. CDR1 and CDR2, looked up from the germline V gene (reference sequence), are DFQATT and SNEGSKA. Trimming removed 4 bases from V and 2 bases from J, leaving 14 bases between the germline ends. The CDR3 sequence holds 14 residues, the cysteine and phenylalanine included. The CDR3 DNA has 42 bases and is translated from base 1. Sequencing instrument: Illumina NovaSeq 6000. Using 5'RACE with constant-segment primers, TCRalpha and TCRbeta cDNA libraries were constructed, with sample barcodes and unique molecular identifiers added in the process. Trizol reagent was used to extract RNA from every sample. The libraries were amplified in two PCR steps, and the second step added a second sample barcode and Illumina TruSeq adapters. Sequencing of the libraries was done on an Illumina NovaSeq, producing 2 x 150 bp paired-end reads. In the paper's pipeline: The reads were demultiplexed and collapsed into UMI-guided consensus sequences using migec v1.2.7. Using mixcr v2.1.11, UMI consensuses were aligned to TRA and TRB V and J templates and then assembled into clonotypes. Expanded or contracted clonotypes were those called significant by both edgeR and NoisET, with noise models trained on biological replicates. For edgeR calls, the thresholds were a false discovery rate-adjusted p below 0.01 and a log2 fold-change of 1. PCA with hierarchical clustering of max-normalized trajectories of the 1000 most abundant clonotypes was used as exploratory dynamics analysis. Separately sequenced CD4+ and CD8+ repertoires were used to assign the CD4 or CD8 phenotype of responding clones. TCRdb took the public reads, trimmed them with fastp at Q25, ran MiXCR for clone calling and kept in-frame beta chains. Each entry is one CDR3 protein sequence, shown with its most common DNA and genes. The V and J calls shown here were made by TCRdb, not taken from the authors' results. This sample is represented by 400,000 or so distinct CDR3 sequences; 20% of them were singletons. The biggest ten clones account for about 8.1% of the sample.

General findings and caveats noted by the study authors: Whether the second-wave clones peaking on day 37 were SARS-CoV-2 specific was not confirmed. Contracting CD4+ clones appeared mostly in the CM and EM memory subsets, whereas CD8+ clones were enriched in EMRA. The detection of some responding clones in pre-infection memory suggests that pre-existing cross-reactive memory T cells joined the SARS-CoV-2 response. Clones that contracted from day 15 to 85 showed balanced CD4/CD8 phenotypes, whereas a second wave of clones that expanded from day 15 to 37 leaned towards CD4+. Only a couple of mild cases were covered in the study, and larger cohorts including severe cases with pre-infection samples were considered necessary.

Ficoll-Paque density gradient centrifugation was used to isolate PBMCs. This receptor chain uses TRBV20-1 and TRBJ1-1; the D gene is possibly TRBD1, with 5 bases matching. Sequenced input: PBMCs or a T cell subset sorted from them (not recorded which). This clonotype originated in an adult woman who had mild COVID-19 (a few samples of this study predate the infection). The sample titles of this study are shuffled in the database, so cell type and time point are left out; the donor was told from shared clones. DNA sequence: TGCAGTGCTACCTCGACGGGACCTAACACTGAAGCTTTCTTT. It encodes CSATSTGPNTEAFF.